Listed below are T cell receptor beta chains from one sample, sequenced in a study of sequential checkpoint blockade in melanoma. The method was immunoSEQ multiplex PCR; TCRdb's version includes in-frame clones alone and lacks a portion of them. The data hold around 19,000 clones, with about 69% observed a single time. Sequencing used tumor tissue (inferred from file names), obtained from a patient given nivolumab and ipilimumab in sequence. These receptors came from a human donor with melanoma. Each CDR3 is given with its conserved first and last residue. The D gene is left open where the match is weak. Where a row states a size, it is once, few, many or the class of an expanded clone; other rows omit it.

TRBJ1-1,.,TRBV9,TRBD1,17,TGTGCCAGCAGCGTAGCTCCGAGCAGGGGGCTCAACACTGAAGCTTTCTTT,CASSVAPSRGLNTEAFF
TRBJ2-1,.,TRBV14,TRBD1,16,TGTGCCAGCAGCCAGAGAGACAGGGTTGGCTACAATGAGCAGTTCTTC,CASSQRDRVGYNEQFF
TRBJ2-7,.,TRBV14,.,14,TGTGCCAGCAGCCAAGATGACAGACCCTACGAGCAGTACTTC,CASSQDDRPYEQYF
TRBJ2-3,once,TRBV10-1,.,11,TGCGCCAGCAGTGCAACAGATACGCAGTATTTT,CASSATDTQYF
TRBJ1-1,.,TRBV14,.,13,TGTGCCAGCAGCCAAGATCGATGGACTGAAGCTTTCTTT,CASSQDRWTEAFF
TRBJ2-7,.,TRBV19,TRBD1,15,TGTGCCAGTAGTATGGGACAGGGATGGTCCTACGAGCAGTACTTC,CASSMGQGWSYEQYF
TRBJ2-7,.,TRBV30,TRBD1,14,TGTGCCTGGAGACGAGGGGGCGCGACCTACGAGCAGTACTTC,CAWRRGGATYEQYF
TRBJ1-2,few,TRBV30,.,13,TGTGCCTGGAGGCGAGACAGGCCCGATGGCTACACCTTC,CAWRRDRPDGYTF
TRBJ2-6,.,TRBV19,.,15,TGTGCCAGTAGTTCAACAGACTCTGGGGCCAACGTCCTGACTTTC,CASSSTDSGANVLTF
TRBJ2-7,.,TRBV18,TRBD1,15,TGTGCCAGCTCACCCAGTGGACAGGGGGGAGGAGAGCAGTACTTC,CASSPSGQGGGEQYF
TRBJ1-1,.,TRBV10-2,.,13,TGCGCCAGCAGTGAGTCGGGGGGTCCTGAAGCTTTCTTT,CASSESGGPEAFF
TRBJ1-5,.,TRBV19,.,15,TGTGCCAGTAGTCCAACCCCACAGGGTTCCCAGCCCCAGCATTTT,CASSPTPQGSQPQHF
TRBJ1-1,.,TRBV18,.,16,TGTGCCAGCTCACCACCCCAGGGGCCTGGGGTCACTGAAGCTTTCTTT,CASSPPQGPGVTEAFF
TRBJ1-1,few,TRBV19,TRBD1,13,TGTGCCAGTAAGGGGACAGCGAACACTGAAGCTTTCTTT,CASKGTANTEAFF
TRBJ2-5,.,TRBV6-8,.,14,TGTGCCAGCAGTTTAAGGGCAGGGGAAGAGACCCAGTACTTC,CASSLRAGEETQYF
TRBJ2-1,.,TRBV28,TRBD1,16,TGTGCCAGCAGTTCCCCCCGGGACAGGGGGAAGAATGAGCAGTTCTTC,CASSSPRDRGKNEQFF
TRBJ2-5,.,TRBV9,.,16,TGTGCCAGCAGCGTGGGGGCCACGACTTTGGCGGAGACCCAGTACTTC,CASSVGATTLAETQYF
TRBJ2-3,.,TRBV19,TRBD1,14,TGTGCCAGTAGTAAAGGGGGCTACACAGATACGCAGTATTTT,CASSKGGYTDTQYF
TRBJ2-3,.,TRBV6-8,.,16,TGTGCCAGCAGTCCTTCCATCAGAGGGAGCACAGATACGCAGTATTTT,CASSPSIRGSTDTQYF
TRBJ2-1,.,TRBV19,.,14,TGTGCCAGTAGTATGACAGTTCAACGGGGTGAGCAGTTCTTC,CASSMTVQRGEQFF
TRBJ2-1,once,TRBV18,.,14,TGTGCCAGCTCACCGCTGGGGGACGGGAATGAGCAGTTCTTC,CASSPLGDGNEQFF
TRBJ2-1,few,TRBV10-3,TRBD2,13,TGTGCCATCAGTGTTAGCGGGAACAATGAGCAGTTCTTC,CAISVSGNNEQFF
TRBJ2-1,once,TRBV15,.,15,TGTGCCACCAGCAGAGTTACTAGCCGAAACAATGAGCAGTTCTTC,CATSRVTSRNNEQFF
TRBJ1-3,medium-sized,TRBV7-7,.,16,TGTGCCAGCAGCTTGGGGGGACCGTACTCTGGAAACACCATATATTTT,CASSLGGPYSGNTIYF
TRBJ1-1,.,TRBV19,.,15,TGTGCCAGTAGTATACCCAAGCCCCCCCAAACTGAAGCTTTCTTT,CASSIPKPPQTEAFF
TRBJ2-7,few,TRBV2,TRBD1,14,TGTGCCAGCACGCGACAGGGGTACTCCTACGAGCAGTACTTC,CASTRQGYSYEQYF
TRBJ2-7,few,TRBV30,.,14,TGTGCCTGGAGTGTAGGGGGGAGTACGGGCGAGCAGTACTTC,CAWSVGGSTGEQYF
TRBJ1-4,.,TRBV9,TRBD1,15,TGTGCCAGCAGCCTTTCGACAGGGCTGGATGAAAAACTGTTTTTT,CASSLSTGLDEKLFF
TRBJ1-4,few,TRBV19,TRBD1,14,TGTGCCAGTAGTTTGGGACAGGGTAATGAAAAACTGTTTTTT,CASSLGQGNEKLFF
TRBJ2-1,.,TRBV14,.,15,TGTGCCAGCAGCCGAGACAGGATCTCCTACAATGAGCAGTTCTTC,CASSRDRISYNEQFF
TRBJ1-6,.,TRBV12-5,TRBD1,14,TGTGCTAGTGGTTTAGGACAGGGCAATTCACCCCTCCACTTT,CASGLGQGNSPLHF
TRBJ1-2,once,TRBV30,TRBD1,12,TGTGCCTGGACTCGACAGGGAGGTGACTACACCTTC,CAWTRQGGDYTF
TRBJ1-5,medium-sized,TRBV19,TRBD1,15,TGTGCCAGTCACCTGACAGGGGGCAACAATCAGCCCCAGCATTTT,CASHLTGGNNQPQHF
TRBJ1-4,.,TRBV18,TRBD1,15,TGTGCCAGCTCACCATCGACAGGGTTGGGTGAAAAACTGTTTTTT,CASSPSTGLGEKLFF
TRBJ1-4,.,TRBV6-8,.,13,TGTGCCAGCAGCATACAGACACGCGAAAAACTGTTTTTT,CASSIQTREKLFF
TRBJ1-1,.,TRBV6-7,.,15,TGTGCCAGCAGTTACCCACAGGGACAGAACACTGAAGCTTTCTTT,CASSYPQGQNTEAFF
TRBJ1-3,.,TRBV6-8,.,13,TGTGCCAGCGGAACGGGCTCTGGAAACACCATATATTTT,CASGTGSGNTIYF
TRBJ1-5,.,TRBV6-8,.,16,TGTGCCAGCAGTTACAATGCCAATAGGGGGAATCAGCCCCAGCATTTT,CASSYNANRGNQPQHF
TRBJ2-7,.,TRBV10-2,.,12,TGCGCCAGCAGTGGACGGACCTACGAGCAGTACTTC,CASSGRTYEQYF
TRBJ2-1,once,TRBV11-1,.,14,TGTGCCAGCGGCCTTCGGGGTCCCTTAAGTGAGCAGTTCTTC,CASGLRGPLSEQFF
TRBJ2-7,.,TRBV5-1,TRBD2,16,TGCGCCAGCAGCGCCCGAACTAGCGGCTACTCCTACGAGCAGTACTTC,CASSARTSGYSYEQYF